These 22 T cell receptor beta chains were sequenced from one sample in a study of cytomegalovirus exposure and HLA in healthy donors. 13 Jbeta primers and 60 Vbeta primers were used for the PCR. Libraries were prepared by immunoSEQ multiplex PCR; TCRdb keeps only in-frame clonotypes and omits some of them. The sample has about 170,000 clones; around 80% are singletons. Sequencing was performed on PBMCs. Receptor source: a woman in her forties or fifties in good health and CMV-seropositive.

The chain joins TRBV5-1 to TRBJ1-5; 10 positions match TRBD1. The CDR3 runs 16 residues. The junction had 5 bases not matched to a gene; V was cut back by 3 bases and J by 2 bases. Germline loops: CDR1 SGHRS, CDR2 YFSETQ. In DNA form, the CDR3 reads TGCGCCAGCAGCTCGACCGGGACAGGGGGCAATCAGCCCCAGCATTTT. Amino acids: CASSSTGTGGNQPQHF.

V is TRBV14 and J is TRBJ2-5; 14 nucleotides align to TRBD2. Per the germline V gene, CDR1 is SGHDN and CDR2 is FVKESK. CDR3 length: 13 residues. The J segment lost 6 bases and the V segment lost 8 bases, leaving 2 bases of the junction unmatched. Here the CDR3 DNA reads TGTGCCAGCGGGACTAGCGGGGGACAGACCCAGTACTTC. Protein: CASGTSGGQTQYF.

The table lists this clone with a count of one. This chain links TRBV4-1 with TRBJ1-4; the match to TRBD1 covers 9 bases. The ends lost 2 bases at V and 4 bases at J; junction bases unmatched: 8. The V gene's germline CDR1 is MGHRA and CDR2 YSYEKL. This CDR3 has 17 residues. The CDR3 DNA is TGCGCCAGCAGCCAACACCGCACAGGGGGCGTTAATGAAAAACTGTTTTTT. It yields the protein CASSQHRTGGVNEKLFF.

The V gene is TRBV7-9, the J gene TRBJ1-4; TRBD1 matches at 7 bases. The CDR3 spans 16 residues. Germline-derived CDR1 and CDR2 are SEHNR and FQNEAQ (reference sequence). V lost 7 bases, J lost 6 bases, and 14 bases stayed unmatched. The CDR3 nucleotides read TGTGCCAGCAACCTCGACAGGGCTAGGGGGGATGAAAAACTGTTTTTT. Protein product: CASNLDRARGDEKLFF.

This clone was recorded only once. The chain is built from TRBV11-3 and TRBJ2-1; D possibly corresponds to TRBD2 (6 bases). Germline loops: CDR1 SGHNT, CDR2 YENEEA. The CDR3 sequence is 16 residues long. The germline V and J ends were trimmed by 0 bases and 3 bases, with 12 bases remaining between them. In DNA, the CDR3 is TGTGCCAGCAGCTTAGATGGGAGCGGGCTCTACAATGAGCAGTTCTTC. Protein sequence: CASSLDGSGLYNEQFF.

V gene TRBV7-9 combines with J gene TRBJ1-4; D perhaps matches TRBD1 (5 bases). Per the germline V gene, CDR1 is SEHNR and CDR2 is FQNEAQ (reference sequence). The CDR3 runs to 15 residues. V lost 2 bases to trimming and J lost 7 bases, with 14 bases between them. CDR3 in DNA: TGTGCCAGCAGCTTATTGAGGCAGGGTGGTGAAAAACTGTTTTTT. It yields the protein CASSLLRQGGEKLFF.

The chain has TRBV19 and TRBJ1-3; TRBD1 is a possible D gene (6 bases). The CDR3 extends over 16 amino acids. In germline, CDR1 is LNHDA, CDR2 SQIVND (reference sequence). V lost 1 base, J lost 2 bases, and 12 bases lay in between. The CDR3 nucleotides read TGTGCCAGTAGTATAGGGGCAGGGACAACTGGAAACACCATATATTTT. Protein product: CASSIGAGTTGNTIYF.

V usage is TRBV27 and J usage is TRBJ2-7; D is unclear. From germline, CDR1 is MNHEY and CDR2 SMNVEV (reference sequence). The V gene lost 2 bases and the J gene lost 2 bases, with 7 bases spanning the gap. This CDR3 contains 13 residues. The CDR3 DNA sequence: TGTGCCAGCAGTTTAGAACCGGCCTACGAGCAGTACTTC. Its protein product is CASSLEPAYEQYF.

This sequence joins TRBV5-1 and TRBJ2-5; D gene uncertain. In germline, CDR1 is SGHRS, CDR2 YFSETQ. Trimming cost V 0 bases and J 7 bases, with 16 bases left between them. This CDR3 is 15 amino acids long. The CDR3 DNA is TGCGCCAGCAGCTTGGAAGGAGTCACGGGTGGGACCCAGTACTTC. Its translation: CASSLEGVTGGTQYF.

The CDR3 sequence is CASSPDGGVNYGYTF. Here the CDR3 DNA reads TGTGCCAGCTCCCCCGACGGCGGGGTTAACTATGGCTACACCTTC. The V gene is TRBV18, the J gene TRBJ1-2; no reliable D call. CDR1 and CDR2 from the germline V gene are KGHSH and LQKENI. Trimming stripped 6 bases from V and 1 base from J, with 15 bases between. The CDR3 has 15 residues.

This CDR3 is CASSYSRTSGSYEQYF. CDR3 DNA sequence: TGTGCCAGCAGTTACTCCCGGACTAGCGGCTCCTACGAGCAGTACTTC. The chain uses TRBV6-5 and TRBJ2-7; 10 bases are shared with TRBD2. This CDR3 has 16 residues. J lost 0 bases, V lost 0 bases, and 2 bases had no gene match. Germline lookup yields CDR1 MNHEY and CDR2 SVGAGI.

The chain is built from TRBV27 and TRBJ1-6; D not resolved. V lost 6 bases and J 4 bases, leaving 22 bases between the germline ends. Germline V CDR1 and CDR2: MNHEY, SMNVEV (reference sequence). The CDR3 is 18 residues long. CDR3 region: CASRSPSLPARYNSPLHF. In nucleotides, the CDR3 is TGTGCCAGCAGGTCTCCCTCCCTACCCGCACGGTATAATTCACCCCTCCACTTT.

CDR3 residues: CASSSWTGISYEQYF. The CDR3 DNA reads as TGTGCCAGCAGTTCTTGGACAGGGATCTCCTACGAGCAGTACTTC. The chain combines TRBV6-5 with TRBJ2-7; TRBD1 matches at 8 bases. CDR1 MNHEY and CDR2 SVGAGI come from the germline V gene. This CDR3 has 15 amino acids. Losses at the gene ends were 4 bases for V and 0 bases for J; bases not matched to a gene: 5.

The V and J genes are TRBV5-1 and TRBJ2-3, with 8 bases aligning to TRBD1. Germline-derived CDR1 and CDR2 are SGHRS and YFSETQ. CDR3 size: 15 residues. V trimming: 0 bases; J trimming: 3 bases; junction bases outside the gene matches: 3. The CDR3 coding sequence is TGCGCCAGCAGCTTGGCAGGACAGGGAACAGATACGCAGTATTTT. Translation: CASSLAGQGTDTQYF.

CDR3 region: CASSLGQGNTGELFF. The CDR3 DNA sequence: TGTGCCAGCTCTCTTGGACAGGGGAACACCGGGGAGCTGTTTTTT. This sequence joins TRBV18 and TRBJ2-2; 8 positions agree with TRBD1. This CDR3 has 15 amino acids. V dropped 6 bases and J dropped 1; count of bases not matched to a gene: 4. From germline, CDR1 is KGHSH and CDR2 LQKENI.

The J gene is TRBJ2-2, the V gene TRBV5-1; 11 bases fit TRBD2. CDR3 size: 14 residues. V lost 8 bases and J lost 6; bases outside the gene matches: 6. Germline CDR1 reads SGHRS; CDR2 reads YFSETQ. The CDR3, as DNA: TGCGCCAGTACCGGGACTAGCGGACCCGGGGAGCTGTTTTTT. Amino acids: CASTGTSGPGELFF.

The V call is TRBV4-2, the J call TRBJ2-3; D is uncertain. The CDR3 loop spans 14 amino acids. Germline lookup yields CDR1 LGHNA and CDR2 YNFKEQ. The V and J ends lost 0 bases and 2 bases respectively, with 6 bases between them. CDR3 sequence: CASSQDMSTDTQYF. CDR3 in DNA: TGTGCCAGCAGCCAAGACATGTCCACAGATACGCAGTATTTT.

The chain employs TRBV5-4 and TRBJ2-5; TRBD1 agrees at 10 bases. Germline trimming cut 5 bases from V and 2 bases from J; bases unmatched to any gene: 3. CDR3 length: 14 residues. CDR1 is SGHNT and CDR2 is YYREEE in the germline V gene (reference sequence). The CDR3 coding sequence is TGTGCCAGCAGTGGACAGGGGGGACAAGAGACCCAGTACTTC. Its translation is CASSGQGGQETQYF.

The table lists this clone with a few counts. The V call is TRBV30, the J call TRBJ2-4; 9 bases fit TRBD1. V lost 0 bases, J lost 7 bases, and 4 bases stayed unmatched. CDR1 GTSNPN and CDR2 SVGIG come from the germline V gene (reference sequence). The CDR3 is made up of 14 amino acids. CDR3 in DNA: TGTGCCTGGAGTGTACAGGGGGCTTTCAACATTCAGTACTTC. Translation: CAWSVQGAFNIQYF.

J is TRBJ1-1 and V is TRBV28; D remains unclear. Trimming left V 0 bases short and J 1 base short, with 9 bases between. Germline V gene lookup returns CDR1 MDHEN and CDR2 SYDVKM. The CDR3 totals 15 residues. The CDR3 DNA is TGTGCCAGCAGTTTATGGGCCCCGGGGAACACTGAAGCTTTCTTT. The encoded protein is CASSLWAPGNTEAFF.

The gene calls are TRBV14 and TRBJ2-5; 7 positions agree with TRBD1. Trimming cost V 4 bases and J 5 bases; bases outside gene matches: 10. CDR1 is SGHDN and CDR2 is FVKESK in the germline V gene. The CDR3 runs 15 residues. CDR3 in amino acids: CASSRWTGGEETQYF. The CDR3 DNA sequence: TGTGCCAGCAGCCGATGGACAGGCGGAGAGGAGACCCAGTACTTC.

The CDR3 DNA reads TGTGCCAGCAGTTTAGCGGGAGGGTCCTACAATGAGCAGTTCTTC. Translated, it gives CASSLAGGSYNEQFF. V usage is TRBV28 and J usage is TRBJ2-1, with TRBD2 identical over 9 bases. This CDR3 has 15 amino acids. V lost 2 bases and J lost 1; bases outside the gene matches: 0. Germline CDR1 reads MDHEN; CDR2 reads SYDVKM. The whole variable domain, filled in from reference TRBV28 and TRBJ2-1, reads DVKVTQSSRYLVKRTGEKVFLECVQDMDHENMFWYRQDPGLGLRLIYFSYDVKMKEKGDIPEGYSVSREKKERFSLILESASTNQTSMYLCASSLAGGSYNEQFFGPGTRLTVL.